A selection of T cell receptor beta chains follows, all from one sample in a study of lymphopenia after photon versus proton radiotherapy. Sequencing used immunoSEQ multiplex PCR; TCRdb keeps in-frame clones, though not all of them. The repertoire holds some 170,000 clones, approximately 90% seen once, with around 4.7% in the top ten. The sequencing here drew on peripheral blood, taken from a patient treated with photon-based radiotherapy. The source of these receptors is a man aged 50-59 years with gastric cancer. The CDR3 runs from the conserved cysteine through the conserved F or W. The order of the fields is J gene, V gene, CDR3 protein.

TRBJ2-7	TRBV5-1	CASIPDTSNYEQYF
TRBJ2-7	TRBV5-6	CASSFTGQATYEQYF
TRBJ1-2	TRBV29-1	CSVEESGDNANYGYTF
TRBJ1-3	TRBV2	CASSFGNTIYF
TRBJ2-7	TRBV30	CAWRGGQGASYEQYF
TRBJ2-3	TRBV10-3	CAISARTDTQYF
TRBJ1-4	TRBV5-1	CASSFRQITDNEKLFF
TRBJ1-5	TRBV7-2	CASSLVQNQPQHF
TRBJ2-3	TRBV6-5	CAIRGAGASTDTQYF
TRBJ2-3	TRBV6-6	CASRHPSGGEDTQYF
TRBJ2-7	TRBV29-1	CSVESGLEQYF
TRBJ2-7	TRBV5-1	CASSLVGQGALSYEQYF
TRBJ1-3	TRBV7-9	CASSPQGTGNTIYF
TRBJ2-2	TRBV28	CASRVRLAGELFF
TRBJ1-1	TRBV6-4	CASSDKSNTEAFF
TRBJ2-7	TRBV5-1	CASSLERERDEQYF
TRBJ2-5	TRBV5-1	CASSLGYSGLGETQYF
TRBJ1-5	TRBV27	CASSSQEGQPQHF
TRBJ2-7	TRBV7-8	CASSLEGALLSYEQYF
TRBJ2-1	TRBV28	CASSPNRWDTYNNEQFF
TRBJ2-2	TRBV25-1	CASSPSGRNTGELFF
TRBJ2-4	TRBV5-5	CASSTTSRRENIQYF
TRBJ2-7	TRBV5-1	CASSPDRGEQYF
TRBJ2-3	TRBV11-1	CASSLGPWGFTDTQYF
TRBJ2-3	TRBV9	CASSPVPSGLAGSDTDTQYF
TRBJ2-5	TRBV29-1	CSVWDRAETQYF
TRBJ1-4	TRBV7-9	CASLLSATNEKLFF
TRBJ1-4	TRBV6-6	CASSPGGASEKLFF
TRBJ1-2	TRBV27	CASSSGQGGYTF
TRBJ1-3	TRBV19	CATDTGAPGNTIYF
TRBJ2-7	TRBV4-3	CASSQEVLGSYEQYF
TRBJ2-3	TRBV28	CASSLRWEAGGPVDTDTQYF
TRBJ1-2	TRBV7-3	CASSLPMKGYGYTF
TRBJ1-5	TRBV7-8	CASSPTQETRPSQPQHF
TRBJ1-1	TRBV28	CASGGAEAFF
TRBJ1-3	TRBV7-2	CASSLGQGGNTIYF
TRBJ2-2	TRBV12-5	CASGLSGELFF
TRBJ2-1	TRBV7-2	CASSLRLLMDEQFF
TRBJ2-3	TRBV25-1	CASSVRLAPSTDTQYF
TRBJ1-5	TRBV4-2	CASSPRGADSNQPQHF
TRBJ2-2	TRBV11-3	CASSPGLGGTGELFF
TRBJ1-4	TRBV18	CASSPPLQWGEKLFF
TRBJ2-1	TRBV14	CASSPRGSWGEQFF
TRBJ1-5	TRBV4-1	CASSPTYLKTRSNQPQHF
TRBJ2-7	TRBV25-1	CASRAHQVPYEQYF
TRBJ2-2	TRBV7-2	CASRTRGELFF